The rows below give T cell receptor beta chains drawn from one sample of a study of blood T cell repertoires in COVID-19. The table came from immunoSEQ multiplex PCR; TCRdb's copy has only in-frame clones and leaves some out. This sample carries about 110,000 clones, roughly 81% of them seen once, and the ten largest clones take approximately 1.5%. The sample was peripheral blood. These receptors all stem from a middle-aged man with acute or convalescent COVID-19. Each CDR3 is given with its conserved first and last residue. D genes are given only for firm matches. Expanded clones are given a class, and other clones once, few, many or no size at all.

V gene: TRBV6-6
clone size: -
J gene: TRBJ2-5
D gene: TRBD1
CDR3 DNA: TGTGCCAGCACCGGGACAGTAGAGACCCAGTACTTC
CDR3 protein: CASTGTVETQYF

V gene: TRBV5-1
clone size: -
J gene: TRBJ1-5
D gene: TRBD1
CDR3 DNA: TGCGCCAGCAGCTTGTATGGGGACAGCTATCAGCCCCAGCATTTT
CDR3 protein: CASSLYGDSYQPQHF

V gene: TRBV4-2
clone size: -
J gene: TRBJ1-1
D gene: -
CDR3 DNA: TGTGCCAGCAGCCAAGATCCCCCAAGCATCAGGGGGAACACTGAAGCTTTCTTT
CDR3 protein: CASSQDPPSIRGNTEAFF

V gene: TRBV7-2
clone size: -
J gene: TRBJ2-1
D gene: -
CDR3 DNA: TGTGCCAGCAGCCCCGGGGGGACAGGACTAAATGAGCAGTTCTTC
CDR3 protein: CASSPGGTGLNEQFF

V gene: TRBV18
clone size: -
J gene: TRBJ1-3
D gene: TRBD1
CDR3 DNA: TGTGCCAGCTCCCCCTTGGGCAGGGGGCAAGGAAACACCATATATTTT
CDR3 protein: CASSPLGRGQGNTIYF

V gene: TRBV29-1
clone size: once
J gene: TRBJ2-1
D gene: TRBD2
CDR3 DNA: TGCAGCGTTGAAGGGGAGGGATATGAGCAGTTCTTC
CDR3 protein: CSVEGEGYEQFF

V gene: TRBV5-4
clone size: -
J gene: TRBJ2-7
D gene: TRBD1
CDR3 DNA: TGTGCCAGCAGCTTGGCCGGGACAGGCCCCTACGAGCAGTACTTC
CDR3 protein: CASSLAGTGPYEQYF

V gene: TRBV2
clone size: -
J gene: TRBJ1-2
D gene: TRBD1
CDR3 DNA: TGTGCCAGCCGGGAAGGACAGGGAGGAGGCTACACCTTC
CDR3 protein: CASREGQGGGYTF

V gene: TRBV6-2/TRBV6-3
clone size: few
J gene: TRBJ1-4
D gene: TRBD1
CDR3 DNA: TGTGCCAGCAGCCCCGGGACAGGGGCAGCAAAACTGTTTTTT
CDR3 protein: CASSPGTGAAKLFF

V gene: TRBV28
clone size: -
J gene: TRBJ1-5
D gene: TRBD1
CDR3 DNA: TGTGCCAGCAGTTTCCAGGGGGCCCTCAATCAGCCCCAGCATTTT
CDR3 protein: CASSFQGALNQPQHF

V gene: TRBV24-1
clone size: -
J gene: TRBJ2-7
D gene: -
CDR3 DNA: TGTGCCACCAGTGATCCGTCTCAGGGGCCCTCCTACGAGCAGTACTTC
CDR3 protein: CATSDPSQGPSYEQYF

V gene: TRBV7-2
clone size: -
J gene: TRBJ2-5
D gene: -
CDR3 DNA: TGTGCCAGCAGCTTGGGCAGCCAAGAGACCCAGTACTTC
CDR3 protein: CASSLGSQETQYF

V gene: TRBV18
clone size: -
J gene: TRBJ1-1
D gene: -
CDR3 DNA: TGTGCCAGCTCACCTGGGGCAGGGGCATGGTGGGCTTTCTTT
CDR3 protein: CASSPGAGAWWAFF

V gene: TRBV27
clone size: -
J gene: TRBJ1-5
D gene: TRBD1
CDR3 DNA: TGTGCCAGCAGTATCCGACAGGGTAGCAATCAGCCCCAGCATTTT
CDR3 protein: CASSIRQGSNQPQHF

V gene: TRBV29-1
clone size: -
J gene: TRBJ2-3
D gene: TRBD2
CDR3 DNA: TGCAGCGTTGATTTAGGACTAGCAACGGATACGCAGTATTTT
CDR3 protein: CSVDLGLATDTQYF

V gene: TRBV19
clone size: -
J gene: TRBJ1-1
D gene: TRBD1
CDR3 DNA: TGTGCCAGTGCCCGAAGGGACAGGACGAACACTGAAGCTTTCTTT
CDR3 protein: CASARRDRTNTEAFF

V gene: TRBV28
clone size: -
J gene: TRBJ1-5
D gene: TRBD1
CDR3 DNA: TGTGCCAGCACCGGACAGGTCTATAGCAATCAGCCCCAGCATTTT
CDR3 protein: CASTGQVYSNQPQHF

V gene: TRBV23-1
clone size: -
J gene: TRBJ2-6
D gene: -
CDR3 DNA: TGCGCCAGCAGTCAATGCAGGGGTTCTGGGGCCAACGTCCTGACTTTC
CDR3 protein: CASSQCRGSGANVLTF

V gene: TRBV24-1
clone size: -
J gene: TRBJ2-2
D gene: TRBD2
CDR3 DNA: TGTGCCACCAGTGACCAAACTAGCGGGAGGGCCGGGGAGCTGTTTTTT
CDR3 protein: CATSDQTSGRAGELFF

V gene: TRBV4-1
clone size: -
J gene: TRBJ2-3
D gene: TRBD2
CDR3 DNA: TGCGCCAGCAGCCACCCGGGACTATTTTTCACAGATACGCAGTATTTT
CDR3 protein: CASSHPGLFFTDTQYF

V gene: TRBV29-1
clone size: -
J gene: TRBJ2-5
D gene: -
CDR3 DNA: TGCAGCACCTCACATGGGGGCTCGCCTTTGCAGTACTTC
CDR3 protein: CSTSHGGSPLQYF

V gene: TRBV6-6
clone size: -
J gene: TRBJ2-3
D gene: -
CDR3 DNA: TGTGCCAGCAGGTTTGGCGGGGTAGATACGCAGTATTTT
CDR3 protein: CASRFGGVDTQYF

V gene: TRBV4-2
clone size: -
J gene: TRBJ2-1
D gene: TRBD2
CDR3 DNA: TGTGCCAGCAGCCATGGGACTAGCGGGAGAACTGAGCAGTTCTTC
CDR3 protein: CASSHGTSGRTEQFF

V gene: TRBV27
clone size: -
J gene: TRBJ2-1
D gene: TRBD2
CDR3 DNA: TGTGCCAGCAGTCCGGTGTCGGGAGGAGGGAATGAGCAGTTCTTC
CDR3 protein: CASSPVSGGGNEQFF

V gene: TRBV7-8
clone size: once
J gene: TRBJ2-5
D gene: -
CDR3 DNA: TGTGCCAGCAGCGACCGACCCGGAAAGGAGGAGACCCAGTACTTC
CDR3 protein: CASSDRPGKEETQYF

V gene: TRBV18
clone size: -
J gene: TRBJ2-7
D gene: -
CDR3 DNA: TGTGCCAGCTCATCGACAGGCTATACCTACGAGCAGTACTTC
CDR3 protein: CASSSTGYTYEQYF

V gene: TRBV9
clone size: -
J gene: TRBJ1-1
D gene: TRBD1
CDR3 DNA: TGTGCCAGCAGCCCGCGACAGGGTACCACTGAAGCTTTCTTT
CDR3 protein: CASSPRQGTTEAFF

V gene: TRBV29-1
clone size: -
J gene: TRBJ2-2
D gene: -
CDR3 DNA: TGCAGCGCGGACTCACCAACCGGGGAGCTGTTTTTT
CDR3 protein: CSADSPTGELFF

V gene: TRBV30
clone size: -
J gene: TRBJ2-7
D gene: TRBD1
CDR3 DNA: TGTGCCTATAAGGACAGGGAGGCCTACGAGCAGTACTTC
CDR3 protein: CAYKDREAYEQYF

V gene: TRBV28
clone size: -
J gene: TRBJ1-6
D gene: -
CDR3 DNA: TGTGCCAGCAGACCACCCGGTATTGATTCACCCCTCCACTTT
CDR3 protein: CASRPPGIDSPLHF

V gene: TRBV19
clone size: -
J gene: TRBJ1-5
D gene: -
CDR3 DNA: TGTGCCAGTAGCGGGGGGGCGACTTTTCCCCAGCCCCAGCATTTT
CDR3 protein: CASSGGATFPQPQHF

V gene: TRBV9
clone size: -
J gene: TRBJ2-1
D gene: -
CDR3 DNA: TGTGCCAGCAGCCCTAGCGTACATGAGCAGTTCTTC
CDR3 protein: CASSPSVHEQFF

V gene: TRBV3-1/TRBV3-2
clone size: -
J gene: TRBJ1-5
D gene: -
CDR3 DNA: TGTGCCAGCAGCCAAGATCTAAGGCTCGGGAGCAATCAGCCCCAGCATTTT
CDR3 protein: CASSQDLRLGSNQPQHF

V gene: TRBV9
clone size: -
J gene: TRBJ2-1
D gene: -
CDR3 DNA: TGTGCCAGCGGGGGGAACAACAATGAGCAGTTCTTC
CDR3 protein: CASGGNNNEQFF

V gene: TRBV4-3
clone size: -
J gene: TRBJ2-7
D gene: -
CDR3 DNA: TGCGCCAGCAGCCTTTATCGGGACATCTCCTACGAGCAGTACTTC
CDR3 protein: CASSLYRDISYEQYF

V gene: TRBV7-2
clone size: -
J gene: TRBJ2-7
D gene: TRBD2
CDR3 DNA: TGTGCCAGCACCCGAAGGACTAGCGACTCCTACGAGCAGTACTTC
CDR3 protein: CASTRRTSDSYEQYF

V gene: TRBV30
clone size: -
J gene: TRBJ1-6
D gene: TRBD1
CDR3 DNA: TGTGCCTGCACAGGGGGCATTCGTAATTCACCCCTCCACTTT
CDR3 protein: CACTGGIRNSPLHF

V gene: TRBV6-5
clone size: -
J gene: TRBJ1-2
D gene: TRBD1
CDR3 DNA: TGTGCCAGCAGGGATACAGGGGGGGTCGGTGGCTACACCTTC
CDR3 protein: CASRDTGGVGGYTF

V gene: TRBV10-3
clone size: once
J gene: TRBJ2-5
D gene: TRBD1
CDR3 DNA: TGTGCCATCAGGGGACAGGGGAGAGAGACCCAGTACTTC
CDR3 protein: CAIRGQGRETQYF

V gene: TRBV3-1/TRBV3-2
clone size: -
J gene: TRBJ1-6
D gene: TRBD1
CDR3 DNA: TGTGCCAGCAGCAGGGGACAGGGGAATTCACCCCTCCACTTT
CDR3 protein: CASSRGQGNSPLHF

V gene: TRBV28
clone size: -
J gene: TRBJ2-3
D gene: TRBD2
CDR3 DNA: TGTGCCAGCAGTAAACGTCCGAGACTAGCGATCACAGATACGCAGTATTTT
CDR3 protein: CASSKRPRLAITDTQYF

V gene: TRBV6-5
clone size: -
J gene: TRBJ2-3
D gene: -
CDR3 DNA: TGTGCCAGCAGTTACAGAAGGGGCAGGGATACGCAGTATTTT
CDR3 protein: CASSYRRGRDTQYF

V gene: TRBV29-1
clone size: once
J gene: TRBJ2-7
D gene: -
CDR3 DNA: TGCAGCGTTACCTCGACTAGGTCCCAGTACGAGCAGTACTTC
CDR3 protein: CSVTSTRSQYEQYF

V gene: TRBV10-2
clone size: -
J gene: TRBJ2-4
D gene: TRBD2
CDR3 DNA: TGCGCCAGCAGTGAGCAGAGGACTAGCGGGAGTGTCAAAAACATTCAGTACTTC
CDR3 protein: CASSEQRTSGSVKNIQYF

V gene: TRBV28
clone size: -
J gene: TRBJ1-5
D gene: -
CDR3 DNA: TGTGCCAGCAGTTTGTATAGCAATCAGCCCCAGCATTTT
CDR3 protein: CASSLYSNQPQHF

V gene: TRBV7-2
clone size: -
J gene: TRBJ1-5
D gene: TRBD1
CDR3 DNA: TGTGCCAGCAGCTTACAGGGGGCCTCTCAGCCCCAGCATTTT
CDR3 protein: CASSLQGASQPQHF

V gene: TRBV18
clone size: -
J gene: TRBJ1-2
D gene: TRBD1
CDR3 DNA: TGTGCCAGCTCACCCCTGGGCCAGGACAGGGGTGTCTATGGCTACACCTTC
CDR3 protein: CASSPLGQDRGVYGYTF

V gene: TRBV9
clone size: -
J gene: TRBJ2-1
D gene: TRBD2
CDR3 DNA: TGTGCCAGCAGCCCGGGCGGGAGATCCTACAATGAGCAGTTCTTC
CDR3 protein: CASSPGGRSYNEQFF

V gene: TRBV7-8
clone size: -
J gene: TRBJ2-7
D gene: TRBD1
CDR3 DNA: TGTGCCAGCAGCTTGAGATACAGGGGGCCCTACGAGCAGTACTTC
CDR3 protein: CASSLRYRGPYEQYF

V gene: TRBV9
clone size: -
J gene: TRBJ1-5
D gene: -
CDR3 DNA: TGTGCCAGCAGCGGTGGGGCGGGCAATCAGCCCCAGCATTTT
CDR3 protein: CASSGGAGNQPQHF